The entry that follows covers one T cell receptor beta chain sequence. Antigen: not known. These data originate in a study of T cell repertoires in cytomegalovirus infection. Study-level information: HLA-C-restricted CMV epitopes, recently identified, and well-studied HLA-B-restricted ones were used by the study. Matching HLA type, along with CMV infection, was indicated by public TCR beta signatures. Overall study results and limits: There were HLA-C-restricted CMV-specific TCR beta clonotypes dominating the ex vivo response.

V lost 5 bases to trimming and J lost 5 bases; unmatched junction nucleotides: 8. CDR3 length: 15 residues. Germline values: CDR1 SEHNR, CDR2 FQNEAQ (reference sequence). Via MiXCR, TCRdb re-called the reads, giving one row per CDR3 protein. The sample holds about 900,000 distinct CDR3 sequences; roughly 30% are singletons and the top ten take roughly 13%. The sample here was cultured CD8+ T cells from PBMCs, taken from culture after CMV antigen stimulation. The chain is built from TRBV7-9 and TRBJ2-2, with 7 bases identical to TRBD1. The sequence was obtained from a human donor in good health (CMV status not recorded). Some clones in this sample may be carry-over from other donors' samples. CDR3 in amino acids: CASSGRDRGTGELFF. The CDR3 nucleotides are TGTGCCAGCAGCGGACGGGACAGAGGGACCGGGGAGCTGTTTTTT. The entire variable domain, with the rest obtained from reference TRBV7-9 and TRBJ2-2, is as follows: DTGVSQNPRHKITKRGQNVTFRCDPISEHNRLYWYRQTLGQGPEFLTYFQNEAQLEKSRLLSDRFSAERPKGSFSTLEIQRTEQGDSAMYLCASSGRDRGTGELFFGEGSRLTVL.